This T cell receptor (beta chain) was identified during a study of shared clonotypes between healthy human individuals (dated by TCRdb to about 2020). About the study as a whole: The cohort comprised a couple of women and a few men aged 18 to 49 years. The study deeply sequenced blood TCR repertoires of about 5 healthy adults to estimate repertoire size and the extent of clonotype sharing between individuals. Libraries were prepared and TCR repertoires were sequenced by different laboratories using diverse techniques, in order to increase sequencing depth and limit assay-specific biases. Per donor, leukapheresis produced somewhere between about 0.94 and 9.5 billion PBMCs. The paper's findings and limits, for the study overall: The genetic and exposure-history diversity represented was limited by the small number of donors. Based on pairwise subsampling, the degree of clonotype sharing among donors was expected to be affected by sequencing depth. Sampling was restricted to blood, and TCR repertoires in tissue are likely to differ from TCR repertoires in blood.

To note about this clone: Its antigen remains undetermined. No much larger clonotype is one base removed from it; base qualities were not supplied.

Using the deep immunoSEQ assay, multiplex PCR amplified TCR CDR3 regions from genomic DNA. For each cell subset, the extracted genomic DNA was distributed evenly across all wells of several immunoSEQ 96-well plates, and each plate served as one replicate. For unsorted PBMC, roughly 0.3 ug of genomic DNA, equivalent to tens of thousands of T cell genomes, went into each replicate PCR. Genomic DNA from unsorted PBMC was sequenced over ten immunoSEQ deep assay plates. The purified libraries were quantified using a Qubit 3.0 fluorometer, sized with a Bioanalyzer 2100, and then quantified again using the KAPA Library Quantification kit. A separate single-read 150-cycle Illumina NextSeq 550 flow cell was used to sequence each immunoSEQ 96-well plate. Turning to the authors' computational methods: Because the immunoSEQ output held only junctional sequences and lacked quality scores, the filtering could not match the filtering applied to full-length reads. To assign V/J genes and CDR3, sequences were annotated using PyIR, a Python wrapper for IgBLAST v1.9, with IMGT germline references. Reads were filtered out if the reads had weak V/J assignments (E-value above 1e-6), no CDR3, stop codons, out-of-frame junctions, or ambiguous translated residues. V3J clonotypes were defined as sequences sharing the same inferred V gene, J gene, and CDR3 amino acid sequence. Percentage overlap between repertoires was calculated by dividing the number of shared unique clonotypes by the size of the smaller repertoire. Repertoire richness was assessed with RTK rarefaction, the Chao1 estimator, and Recon v2.1 estimates of unobserved clonotypes. What TCRdb holds here is the immuneACCESS table cut down to in-frame rearrangements. Part of the clones is not present; checked against another copy, under half of the missing clones reflect an unresolved V gene, and the others are unexplained. V and J calls and clone size follow that table, whereas D and trimming were derived from the DNA. This sample is represented by some 470,000 clones; about three quarters of them were singletons. The ten largest account for approximately 13% of the sample.

The germline V gene provides CDR1 SGHDT and CDR2 YYEEEE. V loses 1 base, J loses 6 bases, and the germline ends lie 5 bases apart. Its CDR3 holds 12 amino acids, cysteine through phenylalanine. The kept DNA is CDR3 alone, 36 bases in frame from the first base. The donors were healthy, HIV-negative adults with no recently reported acute infections or vaccinations. Every donor was a Caucasian adult living in Nashville, Tennessee, USA. For unsorted samples, about 90 million PBMCs were counted and genomic DNA was extracted with the QIAamp DNA Blood Mini kit. Blood was collected by leukapheresis, and PBMCs were isolated by Ficoll-Histopaque density gradient centrifugation and then cryopreserved in liquid nitrogen vapor phase.

The clonotype originates from a woman in her thirties or forties in good health. Some clones in this sample may be carry-over from other donors' samples. Sequences were obtained from PBMCs. The sequence joins TRBV5-6 to TRBJ2-1; no D gene is confidently identified. The bases read TGTGCCAGCAGCTTGAGCGTCAATGAGCAGTTCTTC. Its translation reads: CASSLSVNEQFF.